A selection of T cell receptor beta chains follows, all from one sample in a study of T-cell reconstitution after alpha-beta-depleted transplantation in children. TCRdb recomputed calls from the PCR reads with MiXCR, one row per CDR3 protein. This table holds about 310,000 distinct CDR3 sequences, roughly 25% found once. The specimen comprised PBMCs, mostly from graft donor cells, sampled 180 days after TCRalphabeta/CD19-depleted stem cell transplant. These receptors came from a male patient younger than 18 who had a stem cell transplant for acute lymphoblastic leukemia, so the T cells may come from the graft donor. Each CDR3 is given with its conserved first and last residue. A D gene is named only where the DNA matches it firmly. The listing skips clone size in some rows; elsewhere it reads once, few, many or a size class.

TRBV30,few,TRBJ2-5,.,TGTGCCTGGAGTGTAGTCCCTGACAGTAGGGGAGAGACCCAGTACTTC,CAWSVVPDSRGETQYF
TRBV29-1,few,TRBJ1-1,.,TGCAGCGTTGCGTTAATCAGGGTTGACACTGAAGCTTTCTTT,CSVALIRVDTEAFF
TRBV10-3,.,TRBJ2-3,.,TGTGCCATCAGTGAGACTCCTCTACATAAAGATACGCAGTATTTT,CAISETPLHKDTQYF
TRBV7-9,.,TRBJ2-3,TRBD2,TGTGCCAGCAGCCTATTGACCGGGCGGGAGGGAACAGATACGCAGTATTTT,CASSLLTGREGTDTQYF
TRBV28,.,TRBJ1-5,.,TGTGCCAGCATTGACGCCAAAAAAGGTAGCAATCAGCCCCAGCATTTT,CASIDAKKGSNQPQHF
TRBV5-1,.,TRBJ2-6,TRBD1,TGCGCCAGCAGCAGGGGACAGGGACAAGCTGGGGCCAACGTCCTGACTTTC,CASSRGQGQAGANVLTF
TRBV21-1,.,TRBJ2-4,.,TGTGCCAGCAGCAGGGTTCTTACTCGCAAAAACATTCAGTACTTC,CASSRVLTRKNIQYF
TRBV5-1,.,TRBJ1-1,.,TGCGCCAGCAGCGGGTTTGATGTGGGGAACACTGAAGCTTTCTTT,CASSGFDVGNTEAFF
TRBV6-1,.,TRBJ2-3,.,TGTGCCAGCACCCCAAGGACTAACACAGATACGCAGTATTTT,CASTPRTNTDTQYF
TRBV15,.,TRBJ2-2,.,TGTGCCACCAGCAGAGGTGGCAGGGCCTTTACCGGGGAGCTGTTTTTT,CATSRGGRAFTGELFF
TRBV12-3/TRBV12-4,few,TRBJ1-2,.,TGTGCCAGCAGTTTAATCATATGGGGACTCTCTGGCTACACCTTC,CASSLIIWGLSGYTF
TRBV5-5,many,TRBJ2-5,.,TGTGCCAGCAGCTTGACCGCTCAAGAGACCCAGTACTTC,CASSLTAQETQYF
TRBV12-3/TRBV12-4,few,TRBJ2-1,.,TGTGCCAGCAGCCTAATGGGGGGAAACCGAGTTCTCAATGAGCAGTTCTTC,CASSLMGGNRVLNEQFF
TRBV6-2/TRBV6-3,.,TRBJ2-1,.,TGTGCCAGCAGTTACCGGAACGGGGACAATGAGCAGTTCTTC,CASSYRNGDNEQFF
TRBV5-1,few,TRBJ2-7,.,TGCGCCAGCAGCAAAACAGGTGACCCCTCCCTCTACGAGCAGTACTTC,CASSKTGDPSLYEQYF
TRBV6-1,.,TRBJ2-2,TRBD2,TGTGCCACCTTAGCGGGGTGGACCGGGGAGCTGTTTTTT,CATLAGWTGELFF
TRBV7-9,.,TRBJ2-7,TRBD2,TGTGCCAGCAGCTTAGCGTGGCGGGAGGCTGTCCACGAGCAGTACTTC,CASSLAWREAVHEQYF
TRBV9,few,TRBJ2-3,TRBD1,TGTGCCAGCAGCGGTGACAGGGGCTCACACACAGATACGCAGTATTTT,CASSGDRGSHTDTQYF
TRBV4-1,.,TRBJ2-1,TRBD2,TGCGCCAGCAGCCAAGATAGGGAGCGGGGGCAGTTCTTC,CASSQDRERGQFF
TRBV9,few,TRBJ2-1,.,TGTGCCAGCAGTGGGGGGTGGACAGTCAATGAGCAGTTCTTC,CASSGGWTVNEQFF
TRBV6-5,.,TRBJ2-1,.,TGTGCCAGCAGTTACCGGTCCCGGACTTTGAATTACAATGAGCAGTTCTTC,CASSYRSRTLNYNEQFF
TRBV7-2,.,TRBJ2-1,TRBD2,TGTGCCAGCAGCTTAGCGGGCCGACTAGCGGCTTACAATGAGCAGTTCTTC,CASSLAGRLAAYNEQFF
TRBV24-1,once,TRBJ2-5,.,TGTGCCACCTCGGAGGACAGAGTTGGCGTAGAGACCCAGTACTTC,CATSEDRVGVETQYF
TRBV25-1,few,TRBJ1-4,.,TGTGCCAGTCTTGACCTAACGGGCACCACCAATGAAATCGGGGTTTTT,CASLDLTGTTNEIGVF
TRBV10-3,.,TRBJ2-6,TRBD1,TGTGCCATCTGGCCCCAGACGGGACAGGGGCCCTCTGGGGCCAACGTCCTGACTTTC,CAIWPQTGQGPSGANVLTF
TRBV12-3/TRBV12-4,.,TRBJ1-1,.,TGTGCCAGCAGTTTAGAGGACTACACTGAAGCTTTCTTT,CASSLEDYTEAFF
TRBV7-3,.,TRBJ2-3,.,TGTGCCAGCAGCCAAGCAGGGTTTGGTGGGGATACGCAGTATTTT,CASSQAGFGGDTQYF
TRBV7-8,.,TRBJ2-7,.,TGTGCCAGCAGCCCCCCCGGAGCCTACGAGCAGTACTTC,CASSPPGAYEQYF
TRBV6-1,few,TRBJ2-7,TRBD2,TGTGCCAGCAGTAGTGCCGGGACTACAGTACACTACGAGCAGTACTTC,CASSSAGTTVHYEQYF
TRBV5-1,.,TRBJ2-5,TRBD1,TGCGCCAGCGCATTCCGGGGACAGGGGAGGCAAGAGACCCAGTACTTC,CASAFRGQGRQETQYF
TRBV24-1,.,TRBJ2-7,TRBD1,TGTGCCACCCAACCGGGACAGGGCTACGAGCAGTACTTC,CATQPGQGYEQYF
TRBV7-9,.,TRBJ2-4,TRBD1,TGTGCCAGCAGCCCAGGGACAGCCCTAGCCAAAAACATTCAGTACTTC,CASSPGTALAKNIQYF
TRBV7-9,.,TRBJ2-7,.,TGTGCCAGCAGCCGCGACTATCCCCATGCCTACGAGCAGTACTTC,CASSRDYPHAYEQYF
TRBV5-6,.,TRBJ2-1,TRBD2,TGTGCCAGCAGACCGCTCCTAGCGGGGAGGGGCAATGAGCAGTTCTTC,CASRPLLAGRGNEQFF
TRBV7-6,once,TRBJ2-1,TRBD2,TGTGCCAGCAGCTCGGACGGAGCGGGGTACAATGAGCAGTTCTTC,CASSSDGAGYNEQFF
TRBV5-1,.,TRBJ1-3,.,TGCGCCAGCAGCTTGGGATCTGGAAACACCATATATTTT,CASSLGSGNTIYF
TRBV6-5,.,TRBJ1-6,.,TGTGCCAGCAGTTACTCGGGGGGGACCTATAATTCACCCCTCCACTTT,CASSYSGGTYNSPLHF
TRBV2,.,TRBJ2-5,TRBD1,TGTGCCAGCAGGGTCGGGACAGGGGGGCAGACCCAGTACTTC,CASRVGTGGQTQYF
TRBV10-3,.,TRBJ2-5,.,TGTGCCATCAGTGGGACTGGAGAACAAGAGACCCAGTACTTC,CAISGTGEQETQYF
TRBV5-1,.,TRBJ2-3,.,TGCGCCAGCAGCTTGACAGGATTCTTCACAGATACGCAGTATTTT,CASSLTGFFTDTQYF
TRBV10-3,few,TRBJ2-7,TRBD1,TGTGCCATCAGCGCCTGGGACAGGGGGCCGGTCGAGCAGTACTTC,CAISAWDRGPVEQYF
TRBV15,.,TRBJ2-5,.,TGTGCCACCAGCAGAGTTGGGTGGGAGACCCAGTACTTC,CATSRVGWETQYF